Only one count was recorded for the clone carrying this TCR beta chain. The target antigen is unknown. Measured with immunoSEQ multiplex PCR; TCRdb has only the in-frame clones, and not every one. The sample lists about 120,000 clones; about 89% were seen once. The sample comes from a study of T cell responses to AZD1222 COVID-19 vaccine. Study findings and constraints: There were mostly white British donors and more females than males, and clonal diversity was possibly underestimated.

The sample consisted of peripheral blood, taken 28 days after the second AZD1222 dose. The clonotype originates from an adult who received the AZD1222 COVID-19 vaccine.

CDR3 nucleotides: TGTGCCAGCAGCTTATTAAGCGATCGGGCTGTTCGGTTCTTC. It encodes CASSLLSDRAVRFF. The chain joins TRBV7-9 to TRBJ2-1; D is uncertain. Per the germline V gene, CDR1 is SEHNR and CDR2 is FQNEAQ (reference sequence). The CDR3 extends over 14 amino acids. V was pared by 2 bases and J by 15 bases, with 20 bases between.